The 18 T cell receptor beta chains listed next were all sequenced from one sample in a study of blood T cell repertoires in COVID-19. Sequencing was performed with immunoSEQ multiplex PCR; in TCRdb, only in-frame clones are kept and a portion is missing. Of some 94,000 clones in the sample, approximately 87% were seen once. The sequencing sample was made of peripheral blood. The receptors here all came from a human donor in a cohort sampled during active COVID-19.

The chain joins TRBV4-1 to TRBJ1-5, with D uncertain. Germline-derived CDR1 and CDR2 are MGHRA and YSYEKL. Trimming left V 3 bases short and J 5 bases short, with 11 bases between. The CDR3 is made up of 14 amino acids. The CDR3 sequence: CASSHNKGDQPQHF. Here the CDR3 DNA reads TGCGCCAGCAGCCACAACAAGGGAGATCAGCCCCAGCATTTT.

The chain links TRBV6-5 to TRBJ1-1; 9 bases agree with TRBD1. Per germline, CDR1 MNHEY and CDR2 SVGAGI. CDR3 size: 12 residues. V lost 6 bases to trimming and J lost 12 bases; unmatched junction nucleotides: 8. This chain's CDR3 is CASRQDRGWTFF. CDR3 coding DNA: TGTGCCAGCAGACAGGACAGGGGTTGGACTTTCTTT.

The chain recombines TRBV12-5 with TRBJ1-1; D is ambiguous. The germline V gene has CDR1 LGHNT and CDR2 FRNRAP. The germline V and J ends were trimmed by 6 bases and 2 bases, with 7 bases remaining between them. This CDR3 has 12 residues. In DNA, the CDR3 is TGTGCTAGTGGGCTCACTAACACTGAAGCTTTCTTT. Protein product: CASGLTNTEAFF.

The V call is TRBV6-2 or TRBV6-3, the J call TRBJ2-7; D possibly corresponds to TRBD2 (5 bases). Deletions cut 3 bases from V and 2 bases from J, with 14 bases between. The CDR3 is 15 residues long. Germline V CDR1 and CDR2: MNHEY, SVGEGT. DNA of the CDR3: TGTGCCAGCAGTTATATAGCGAGCCCTACCTACGAGCAGTACTTC. Its protein is CASSYIASPTYEQYF.

This rearrangement joins TRBV5-4 to TRBJ1-1, with 11 bases aligning to TRBD1. V lost 4 bases, J lost 5 bases, and 7 bases stayed unmatched. CDR3 length: 15 amino acids. In germline, CDR1 is SGHNT, CDR2 YYREEE (reference sequence). In nucleotides, the CDR3 is TGTGCCAGCAGCACCTGGACAGGGGGCAATACTGAAGCTTTCTTT. Translation: CASSTWTGGNTEAFF.

The chain couples TRBV14 to TRBJ2-1; 13 bases are shared with TRBD2. Per germline, CDR1 SGHDN and CDR2 FVKESK. The CDR3 has 14 amino acids. V was pared by 5 bases and J by 9 bases, with 4 bases of the junction left unmatched. The CDR3 DNA follows: TGTGCCAGCAGCGGACTAGCGGGAGAGGTTGAGCAGTTCTTC. Translating it yields CASSGLAGEVEQFF. The complete variable domain, with remaining parts taken from reference TRBV14 and TRBJ2-1, reads EAGVTQFPSHSVIEKGQTVTLRCDPISGHDNLYWYRRVMGKEIKFLLHFVKESKQDESGMPNNRFLAERTGGTYSTLKVQPAELEDSGVYFCASSGLAGEVEQFFGPGTRLTVL.

The chain has TRBV30 and TRBJ2-7; D is undetermined. Trimming removed 0 bases from V and 6 bases from J, with 9 bases in between. CDR3 length equals 12 residues. Germline CDR1 is GTSNPN and CDR2 is SVGIG (reference sequence). The CDR3 bases are TGTGCCTGGAGTGTACGGAGTTCCGAGCAGTACTTC. Translation gives CAWSVRSSEQYF.

The rearrangement links TRBV4-1 to TRBJ1-2, with D possibly TRBD1 on 5 matching bases. The CDR3 consists of 16 residues. Trimming removed 0 bases from V and 0 bases from J, with 11 bases in between. Germline CDR1 reads MGHRA; CDR2 reads YSYEKL. The CDR3 coding sequence is TGCGCCAGCAGCCAAGAGGGGCGGGGAGCTAACTATGGCTACACCTTC. Encoded protein: CASSQEGRGANYGYTF.

The chain has TRBV2 and TRBJ2-7, with 11 bases identical to TRBD2. With V trimmed by 4 bases and J by 1 base, 6 bases remained unmatched. The length of the CDR3 is 16 residues. Germline V gene lookup returns CDR1 SNHLY and CDR2 FYNNEI. DNA of the CDR3: TGTGCCAGCAGTGTAGCTAGCGGGGGGTGGTCCTACGAGCAGTACTTC. Amino acid sequence: CASSVASGGWSYEQYF.

The rearrangement joins TRBV6-5 to TRBJ1-1; no firm D call. This CDR3 region has 14 residues. With 5 bases removed from V and 1 base from J, the gap between germline ends came to 11 bases. The germline V gene encodes CDR1 MNHEY and CDR2 SVGAGI. CDR3 in DNA: TGTGCCAGCAGTCAGGCCCCAGGGAACACTGAAGCTTTCTTT. Translation gives CASSQAPGNTEAFF.

The chain carries TRBV28 and TRBJ2-2; 13 bases are a match to TRBD2. Germline V gene data show CDR1 as MDHEN and CDR2 as SYDVKM. Unmatched junction bases numbered 3, after V lost 6 bases and J lost 2 bases. The CDR3 is 16 residues long. CDR3 loop: CASRWGLAGNTGELFF. The CDR3 DNA reads TGTGCCAGCAGGTGGGGACTAGCGGGAAACACCGGGGAGCTGTTTTTT.

This clone was counted only a few times. The CDR3 protein is CASSIPGVADTQYF. CDR3 nucleotides: TGTGCCAGTAGTATACCAGGGGTTGCAGATACGCAGTATTTT. The chain is built from TRBV19 and TRBJ2-3; a weak D match, TRBD1 (6 bases). The CDR3 loop spans 14 amino acids. Trimming left V 2 bases short and J 4 bases short, with 10 bases between. The germline gives CDR1 LNHDA, CDR2 SQIVND (reference sequence).

This clone has just one count. The rearrangement uses TRBV7-2 and TRBJ1-6, with 7 bases that match TRBD1. CDR1 is SGHTA, CDR2 FQGNSA, per germline. This CDR3 has 16 residues. J lost 2 bases, V lost 5 bases, and 6 bases had no gene match. This chain's CDR3 is CASSTTDRPYNSPLHF. For the CDR3, the DNA is TGTGCCAGCAGCACCACGGACAGGCCCTATAATTCACCCCTCCACTTT. The entire variable domain, with the rest obtained from reference TRBV7-2 and TRBJ1-6, is as follows: GAGVSQSPSNKVTEKGKDVELRCDPISGHTALYWYRQSLGQGLEFLIYFQGNSAPDKSGLPSDRFSAERTGGSVSTLTIQRTQQEDSAVYLCASSTTDRPYNSPLHFGNGTRLTVT.

The CDR3 is CASSYQGKDYGYTF. In nucleotides, the CDR3 is TGTGCCAGCAGTTACCAGGGGAAGGACTATGGCTACACCTTC. The genes are TRBV6-5 and TRBJ1-2, with TRBD1 as a possible D gene (6 bases). The CDR3 is made up of 14 amino acids. Trimming took 2 bases from V and 3 from J, leaving 10 bases between them. From germline, CDR1 is MNHEY and CDR2 SVGAGI.

The genes are TRBV6-1 and TRBJ2-3, with D perhaps TRBD2 (7 bases). V lost 3 bases to trimming and J lost 2 bases, with 12 bases between them. The CDR3 contains 15 residues. Germline V gene lookup returns CDR1 MNHNS and CDR2 SASEGT. CDR3 sequence: CASSEGGLHTDTQYF. The DNA of the CDR3 is TGTGCCAGCAGTGAGGGGGGGCTCCACACAGATACGCAGTATTTT.

This clone has a single count. The chain joins TRBV19 to TRBJ1-5; D gene uncertain. Germline CDR1 reads LNHDA; CDR2 reads SQIVND (reference sequence). Trimming shortened V by 2 bases and J by 5 bases, and 7 bases separated the two germline ends. This CDR3 contains 13 residues. CDR3 nucleotides: TGTGCCAGTAGTATATCTAGGTATCAGCCCCAGCATTTT. Amino acid sequence: CASSISRYQPQHF.

The CDR3 here is CASSEATGSRYNEQFF. DNA for the CDR3: TGCGCCAGCAGTGAGGCCACGGGGTCGCGCTACAATGAGCAGTTCTTC. The chain joins TRBV10-1 to TRBJ2-1; maybe TRBD2 (5 bases). Deletions cut 2 bases from V and 3 bases from J, with 14 bases between. The length of the CDR3 is 16 residues. CDR1 is WNHNN and CDR2 is SYGVQD in the germline V gene (reference sequence).

The chain uses TRBV6-6 and TRBJ1-1; no firm D call. Germline-derived CDR1 and CDR2 are MNHNY and SVGAGI (reference sequence). V lost 0 bases and J 7 bases, leaving 3 bases between the germline ends. This CDR3 has 11 amino acids. The CDR3 here is CASSYSYEAFF. Here the CDR3 DNA reads TGTGCCAGCAGTTACTCGTATGAAGCTTTCTTT.